The 9 T cell receptor beta chains listed next were all sequenced from one sample in a study of patients and donors after allogeneic stem cell transplantation. Each CDR3 protein is one row after TCRdb ran MiXCR on the RT-PCR reads. This sample has 37,000 or so distinct CDR3 sequences; under 40% occur once, and the top ten carry about three quarters. Sequencing was performed on blood, either unsorted or a sorted T cell fraction (not recorded which). The receptor source for this set is a human donor who was either an allogeneic HSCT recipient or a stem cell or donor lymphocyte infusion donor (not recorded which). It is not recorded whose cells these are; they may come from a transplant donor.

This sequence joins TRBV7-8 and TRBJ2-3; 11 positions match TRBD2. Looked up from germline, CDR1 is SGHVS and CDR2 is FQNEAQ. The CDR3 is made up of 16 amino acids. The junction had 4 bases not matched to a gene; V was cut back by 1 base and J by 4 bases. The CDR3 nucleotides read TGTGCCAGCAGCTTAGGGGGGACTAGCGGTGCAGATACGCAGTATTTT. Protein sequence: CASSLGGTSGADTQYF. Full variable domain (missing parts from reference TRBV7-8 and TRBJ2-3): GAGVSQSPRYKVAKRGQDVALRCDPISGHVSLFWYQQALGQGPEFLTYFQNEAQLDKSGLPSDRFFAERPEGSVSTLKIQRTQQEDSAVYLCASSLGGTSGADTQYFGPGTRLTVL.

This clonotype appeared a few times. Here the CDR3 reads CASSFPGQDSRTEAFF. The CDR3 DNA sequence: TGTGCCAGCAGCTTCCCCGGACAGGATAGTAGGACTGAAGCTTTCTTT. J is TRBJ1-1 and V is TRBV7-6; 7 bases map to TRBD1. Germline CDR1 is SGHVS and CDR2 is FNYEAQ. V was pared by 3 bases and J by 5 bases, with 12 bases of the junction left unmatched. This CDR3 has 16 residues.

This clonotype came up a few times. The chain recombines TRBV28 with TRBJ1-2; D gene ambiguous. The ends were cut back, 4 bases at V and 7 bases at J, with 13 bases in the middle. The CDR3 extends over 13 amino acids. Germline V gene data show CDR1 as MDHEN and CDR2 as SYDVKM. CDR3 sequence reads: CASSSTLRTGYTF. DNA of the CDR3: TGTGCCAGCAGTTCCACCCTTAGGACTGGCTACACCTTC.

The gene calls are TRBV10-3 and TRBJ1-1, with D perhaps matching TRBD1 (6 bases). The germline CDR1 and CDR2 sequences are ENHRY and SYGVKD. The CDR3 consists of 14 residues. The V and J ends lost 3 bases and 3 bases respectively, with 11 bases between them. CDR3 sequence reads: CAISEGQTYTEAFF. The CDR3 nucleotides read TGTGCCATCAGTGAAGGACAGACCTACACTGAAGCTTTCTTT.

V gene TRBV6-2 or TRBV6-3 combines with J gene TRBJ2-1; D call uncertain. This CDR3 has 11 amino acids. Germline V gene data show CDR1 as MNHEY and CDR2 as SVGEGT. V lost 4 bases, J lost 15 bases, and 13 bases lay in between. The CDR3 loop is CASSSVLLRFF. The CDR3 DNA follows: TGTGCCAGCAGTTCAGTTCTGCTTAGGTTCTTC.

This clonotype turned up a few times. Written as DNA, the CDR3 is TGTGCCAGCAGTCAACTAAACTCTCAGGGGGCACAAGGCTACACCTTC. Translated: CASSQLNSQGAQGYTF. The V and J genes are TRBV27 and TRBJ1-2, with 8 bases lining up with TRBD1. The V and J ends lost 5 bases and 8 bases, in that order; junction bases with no gene match: 16. Germline V gene data show CDR1 as MNHEY and CDR2 as SMNVEV (reference sequence). This CDR3 comprises 16 residues.

This clonotype occurred many times. This chain connects TRBV7-6 to TRBJ1-5; D may be TRBD1 (5 bases). V lost 1 base and J lost 1, with 11 bases in between. Germline values: CDR1 SGHVS, CDR2 FNYEAQ. The CDR3 is made up of 16 amino acids. Here the CDR3 reads CASSLGVGTSNQPQHF. CDR3 nucleotide sequence: TGTGCCAGCAGCTTAGGGGTAGGGACCAGCAATCAGCCCCAGCATTTT.

This clonotype was seen only once. The CDR3 reads CASSIFQGNNEQFF. CDR3 sequence (DNA): TGTGCCAGCAGCATATTCCAGGGGAACAATGAGCAGTTCTTC. This rearrangement joins TRBV3-1 to TRBJ2-1; the D gene is possibly TRBD1 (6 bases). The V gene lost 5 bases and the J gene lost 5 bases, with 13 bases spanning the gap. The V gene's germline CDR1 is LGHDT and CDR2 YNNKEL (reference sequence). The CDR3 spans 14 residues.

The chain recombines TRBV29-1 with TRBJ1-4; 12 bases map to TRBD1. CDR3 length equals 17 residues. V trimming: 6 bases; J trimming: 0 bases; junction bases outside the gene matches: 8. Germline loops: CDR1 SQVTM, CDR2 ANQGSEA. The CDR3 is CSVSGTGGSATNEKLFF. The CDR3 nucleotides read TGCAGCGTCTCCGGGACAGGGGGCTCCGCAACTAATGAAAAACTGTTTTTT. The variable domain in full, completed from reference TRBV29-1 and TRBJ1-4, reads SAVISQKPSRDICQRGTSLTIQCQVDSQVTMMFWYRQQPGQSLTLIATANQGSEATYESGFVIDKFPISRPNLTFSTLTVSNMSPEDSSIYLCSVSGTGGSATNEKLFFGSGTQLSVL.